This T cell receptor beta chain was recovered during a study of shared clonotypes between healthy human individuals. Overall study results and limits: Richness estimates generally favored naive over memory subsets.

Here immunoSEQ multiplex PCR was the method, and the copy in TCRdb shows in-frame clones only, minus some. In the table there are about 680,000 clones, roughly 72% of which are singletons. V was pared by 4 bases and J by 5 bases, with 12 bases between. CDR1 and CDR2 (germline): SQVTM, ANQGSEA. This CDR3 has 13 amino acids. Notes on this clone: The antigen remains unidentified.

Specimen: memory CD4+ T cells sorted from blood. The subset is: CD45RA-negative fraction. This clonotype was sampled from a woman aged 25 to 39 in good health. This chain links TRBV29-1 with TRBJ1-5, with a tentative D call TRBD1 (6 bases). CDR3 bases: TGCAGCGTTGTACAGGGCCGTGATCAGCCCCAGCATTTT. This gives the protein CSVVQGRDQPQHF.